This T cell receptor (beta chain) was captured in a study of T cell responses to AZD1222 COVID-19 vaccine. Study summary: The analysis combined second doses at about 4 or about 12 weeks. Study results and limitations: Increases in Spike-specific TCR breadth and depth were seen after two AZD1222 doses. White British ancestry dominated among donors, who included more females, and clonal diversity was possibly underestimated.

CDR1 is SGHRS, CDR2 YFSETQ, per germline. The CDR3 is 14 amino acids. V lost 4 bases and J lost 12, with 19 bases in between. Details on this clone: What it binds is unknown.

Data came from immunoSEQ multiplex PCR; TCRdb stores just in-frame clones and leaves some out. The sample has roughly 140,000 clones; around 90% are singletons. This receptor was identified in an adult in good health. The source was peripheral blood, collected on day 0 of AZD1222 vaccination. This chain connects TRBV5-1 to TRBJ1-4; no firm D call. This CDR3 reads CASSRALSQEELFF. CDR3 coding DNA: TGCGCCAGCAGCCGCGCCCTCAGTCAGGAGGAACTGTTTTTT.